These 12 T cell receptor beta chains share one sample of origin, sequenced in a study of CD4 and CD8 cells across lung adenocarcinoma regions (dated 2018 in TCRdb). The library was generated by PCR. Data came from a HiSeq X Ten. TCRdb ran its own pipeline on the public reads, namely fastp trimming at Q25 and MiXCR clone calling, and kept in-frame beta chains. Each record represents a unique CDR3 protein, reported with the most common genes and DNA among its rows. The sample records roughly 24,000 distinct CDR3 sequences, over 40% of which are singletons. The ten largest clonotypes hold roughly a fifth of the sample. Sequencing was done on a sample of CD4+ T cells from the center of a lung tumor. This sample's cell subset or site label indicates: tumor center region. The receptor source for this set is a male donor with lung adenocarcinoma. The CD4 and CD8 labels of this study may be unreliable.

This chain connects TRBV7-6 to TRBJ2-5; 7 nucleotides agree with TRBD2. The DNA end is more similar to TRBJ2-7, so the J call may be wrong. The germline CDR1 and CDR2 sequences are SGHVS and FNYEAQ. The CDR3 covers 16 residues. CDR3 protein: CASSLDRGEILYEQYF. The CDR3 bases are TGTGCCAGCAGCTTAGATCGGGGGGAAATTCTCTACGAGCAGTACTTC.

For this clonotype: Without the conserved terminal phenylalanine or tryptophan, this CDR3 likely stems from a read error. Because the CDR3's place on the DNA is in doubt, the DNA is left out and the CDR3 is given as listed by TCRdb. The rearrangement links TRBV6-1 to TRBJ2-5. The CDR3 has 12 residues if both end residues are counted. Germline-derived CDR1 and CDR2 are MNHNS and SASEGT. CDR3 residues: CGSGLGQESQYS.

About this clonotype: The junction shows a germline mismatch at one end, possibly a read error. The genes are TRBV10-1 and TRBJ2-3, with 11 bases lining up with TRBD2. CDR1 and CDR2 (germline): WNHNN, SYGVQD (reference sequence). The CDR3 is 14 residues long. The CDR3 DNA reads TGCGCCACCTCGACTAGCGGGACGGAAGATACTCAGTACTTT. Its protein is CATSTSGTEDTQYF.

The chain is built from TRBV20-1 and TRBJ2-5; D unresolved. The DNA end favors TRBJ2-7, so the J call may be wrong. Germline CDR1 reads DFQATT; CDR2 reads SNEGSKA (reference sequence). The CDR3 runs 13 residues. CDR3 region: CSASGTSPYEQYF. For the CDR3, the DNA is TGCAGTGCTAGTGGTACCTCCCCCTACGAGCAGTACTTC.

This clonotype has just one count. The V gene is TRBV10-3, the J gene TRBJ2-2, with D perhaps given as TRBD1 or TRBD2 (5 bases each). The CDR3 spans 15 residues. Germline CDR1 ENHRY, CDR2 SYGVKD. V shed 6 bases and J shed 13 bases, with 24 bases lying between them. The CDR3 DNA reads as TGTGCCATCAGACTCCAGGCCGGGATTCCAGGGACGCTGTTTTTT. This encodes CAIRLQAGIPGTLFF.

Many counts were recorded for this clonotype. This chain joins TRBV6-1 and TRBJ2-1; D not resolved. The J call is doubtful: the DNA matches TRBJ2-7 better. The CDR3 contains 12 residues. The germline V gene has CDR1 MNHNS and CDR2 SASEGT. This CDR3 is CASSESGHEQYF. CDR3 sequence (DNA): TGTGCCAGCAGTGAGTCGGGCCACGAGCAGTACTTC.

This clonotype was found many times. V usage is TRBV7-2 and J usage is TRBJ2-1, with D uncertain. The CDR3 spans 13 residues. Looked up from germline, CDR1 is SGHTA and CDR2 is FQGNSA. V lost 1 base, J lost 10 bases, and 11 bases lay in between. CDR3 protein: CASSLGAVVEQFF. Written as DNA, the CDR3 is TGTGCCAGCAGCTTAGGGGCCGTAGTAGAGCAGTTCTTC. The variable domain in full, with the rest retrieved from reference TRBV7-2 and TRBJ2-1, is GAGVSQSPSNKVTEKGKDVELRCDPISGHTALYWYRQSLGQGLEFLIYFQGNSAPDKSGLPSDRFSAERTGGSVSTLTIQRTQQEDSAVYLCASSLGAVVEQFFGPGTRLTVL.

Details on this clonotype: A junction end diverges from the germline sequence, so it may reflect a read error. This chain connects TRBV10-3 to TRBJ2-3; the D is unclear. CDR3 length equals 15 residues. Germline CDR1 is ENHRY and CDR2 is SYGVKD. CDR3 bases: TGTGTCCTCAGCCTCCAGTCTGTGAGCCCAGATACGCAGTTTTTT. The encoded protein is CVLSLQSVSPDTQFF.

Concerning this clonotype: Germline and junction disagree at one end, which may indicate a read error. The V call is TRBV6-1, the J call TRBJ2-4; D ambiguous. Germline V gene lookup returns CDR1 MNHNS and CDR2 SASEGT. The CDR3 totals 13 residues. DNA for the CDR3: TGTGCCAGCAGTGAGGCCAGAAAAGACATGCAGTACTTC. This translates into CASSEARKDMQYF.

The chain combines TRBV7-2 with TRBJ2-7, with D uncertain. The CDR3 loop spans 14 amino acids. V lost 3 bases and J 3 bases, leaving 12 bases between the germline ends. Germline CDR1 reads SGHTA; CDR2 reads FQGNSA. CDR3 nucleotides: TGTGCCAGCAGCTTGGGCCGGAAGTTCTACGAGCAGTACTTC. Encoded protein: CASSLGRKFYEQYF.

The chain has TRBV10-1 and TRBJ2-1, with a tentative D call TRBD1 (6 bases). The CDR3 is 12 residues long. V gave up 6 bases and J gave up 9 bases, with 12 bases separating them. In germline, CDR1 is WNHNN, CDR2 SYGVQD (reference sequence). The CDR3 sequence: CASRGASGEQFF. The CDR3 DNA follows: TGCGCCAGCAGGGGGGCCAGCGGTGAGCAGTTCTTC.

This clonotype showed up many times. This chain joins TRBV7-2 and TRBJ1-2; no reliable D call. There are 14 residues in the CDR3. Germline V CDR1 and CDR2: SGHTA, FQGNSA. V was clipped by 6 bases and J by 8 bases, with 19 bases between them. DNA for the CDR3: TGTGCCAGCAGGGAGGACGGATTGAGTTGGGGCTACACCTTC. Protein sequence: CASREDGLSWGYTF.